This is a list of T cell receptor beta chains from one sample in a study of CD8 T cells in Susac syndrome. TCRdb fed the immunoSEQ multiplex PCR reads into MiXCR, producing one record per CDR3 protein. The profile shows 100,000 to 150,000 distinct CDR3 sequences, approximately 96% of them singletons. The specimen was CD8+ T cells from PBMCs. The origin of the receptors is a human donor with Susac syndrome. Both conserved end residues are part of each CDR3. A D gene is named only where the DNA matches it firmly. Rows give clone size only sometimes, using once, few, many, or a class for an expanded clone.

>TRBV11-1|.|.|TRBJ2-5
CASSFTGAQGAQYF
TGTGCCAGCAGCTTTACGGGAGCCCAAGGGGCCCAGTACTTC
>TRBV28|TRBD1|.|TRBJ1-4
CASKDRVEEATNEKLFF
TGTGCCAGCAAGGACAGGGTGGAAGAGGCAACTAATGAAAAACTGTTTTTT
>TRBV30|TRBD1|.|TRBJ1-2
CAWSPTGGNYGYTF
TGTGCCTGGAGCCCGACAGGGGGTAACTATGGCTACACCTTC
>TRBV12-3/TRBV12-4|TRBD2|once|TRBJ2-7
CASSTLAADSYEQYF
TGTGCCAGCAGTACCCTAGCGGCAGACTCCTACGAGCAGTACTTC
>TRBV6-2/TRBV6-3|TRBD2|.|TRBJ2-7
CASSSLAGVTHEQYF
TGTGCCAGCAGTAGCTTAGCGGGAGTTACTCACGAGCAGTACTTC
>TRBV6-5|.|.|TRBJ1-5
CASGLLGNQPQHF
TGTGCCAGCGGGCTTCTCGGCAATCAGCCCCAGCATTTT
>TRBV29-1|TRBD2|.|TRBJ2-3
CSVELTSEADTQYF
TGCAGCGTTGAATTGACTAGCGAAGCAGATACGCAGTATTTT
>TRBV20-1|.|.|TRBJ1-1
CSAILLGYTEAFF
TGCAGTGCTATCCTTTTGGGGTACACTGAAGCTTTCTTT
>TRBV7-9|.|.|TRBJ2-1
CASSLVLGGNEQFF
TGTGCCAGCAGCTTAGTCCTAGGAGGGAATGAGCAGTTCTTC
>TRBV9|TRBD2|.|TRBJ2-5
CASSVQSSGETQYF
TGTGCCAGCAGCGTACAGTCTAGCGGAGAGACCCAGTACTTC
>TRBV30|.|.|TRBJ1-6
CAWSPTAYNSPLHF
TGTGCCTGGAGTCCGACAGCCTATAATTCACCCCTCCACTTT
>TRBV5-1|.|.|TRBJ2-2
CASSLVLNTGELFF
TGCGCCAGCAGCTTGGTACTGAACACCGGGGAGCTGTTTTTT
>TRBV12-3/TRBV12-4|.|.|TRBJ2-4
CASSLGWSLAKNIQYF
TGTGCCAGCAGTTTAGGGTGGTCCCTAGCCAAAAACATTCAGTACTTC
>TRBV7-9|TRBD2|.|TRBJ2-7
CASTLGPAETSDPYEQYF
TGTGCCAGCACCCTAGGGCCGGCGGAGACTAGCGATCCCTACGAGCAGTACTTC
>TRBV20-1|TRBD1|.|TRBJ2-7
CSAPGQGVLGAYEQYF
TGCAGTGCTCCGGGACAGGGGGTCCTAGGTGCGTACGAGCAGTACTTC
>TRBV12-3/TRBV12-4|.|.|TRBJ1-3
CASTPFEGSGNTIYF
TGTGCCAGCACCCCCTTCGAGGGGTCTGGAAACACCATATATTTT
>TRBV13|TRBD1|.|TRBJ2-7
CASSTGQALPEQYF
TGTGCCAGCAGCACCGGACAGGCCCTACCTGAGCAGTACTTC
>TRBV27|TRBD2|.|TRBJ2-5
CASTRTSGGRETQYF
TGTGCCAGCACCAGGACTAGCGGGGGCAGGGAGACCCAGTACTTC
>TRBV18|.|.|TRBJ1-5
CASSPGGWPQHF
TGTGCCAGCTCACCAGGGGGCTGGCCCCAGCATTTT